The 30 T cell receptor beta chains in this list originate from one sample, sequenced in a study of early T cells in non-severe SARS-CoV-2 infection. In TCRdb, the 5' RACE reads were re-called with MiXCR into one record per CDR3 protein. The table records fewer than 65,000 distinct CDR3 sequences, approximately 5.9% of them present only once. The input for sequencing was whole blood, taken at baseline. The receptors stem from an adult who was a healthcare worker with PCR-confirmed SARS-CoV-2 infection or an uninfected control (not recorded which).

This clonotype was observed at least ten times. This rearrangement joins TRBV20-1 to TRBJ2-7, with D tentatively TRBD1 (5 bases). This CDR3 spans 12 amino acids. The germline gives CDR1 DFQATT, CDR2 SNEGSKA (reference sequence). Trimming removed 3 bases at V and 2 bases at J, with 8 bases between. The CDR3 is CSASDSPYEQYF. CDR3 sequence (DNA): TGCAGTGCTAGTGACAGTCCCTACGAGCAGTACTTC.

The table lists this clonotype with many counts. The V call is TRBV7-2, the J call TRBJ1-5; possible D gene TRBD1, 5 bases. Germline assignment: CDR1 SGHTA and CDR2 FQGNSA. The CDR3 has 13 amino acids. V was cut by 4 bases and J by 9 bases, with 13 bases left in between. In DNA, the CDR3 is TGTGCCAGCAGCTCACCGGGGGAAGGGCCCCAGCATTTT. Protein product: CASSSPGEGPQHF.

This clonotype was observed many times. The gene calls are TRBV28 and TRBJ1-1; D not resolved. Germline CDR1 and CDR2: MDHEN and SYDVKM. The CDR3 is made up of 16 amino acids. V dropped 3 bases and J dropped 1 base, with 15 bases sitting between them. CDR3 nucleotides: TGTGCCAGCAGTTTTGGTGGTAGGGTATCGAACACTGAAGCTTTCTTT. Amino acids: CASSFGGRVSNTEAFF.

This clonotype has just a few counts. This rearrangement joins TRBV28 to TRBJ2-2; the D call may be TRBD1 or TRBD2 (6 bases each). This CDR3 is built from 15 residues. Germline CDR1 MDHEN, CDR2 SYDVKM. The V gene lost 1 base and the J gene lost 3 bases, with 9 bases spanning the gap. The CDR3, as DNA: TGTGCCAGCAGTTTATTTGGGGGGCACACCGGGGAGCTGTTTTTT. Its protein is CASSLFGGHTGELFF.

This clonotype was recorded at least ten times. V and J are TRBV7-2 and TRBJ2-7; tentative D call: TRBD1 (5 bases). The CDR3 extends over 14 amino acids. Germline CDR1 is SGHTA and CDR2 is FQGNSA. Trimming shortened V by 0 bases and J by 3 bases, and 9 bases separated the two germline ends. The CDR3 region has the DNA TGTGCCAGCAGCTTAGCTGGGGCAGACTACGAGCAGTACTTC. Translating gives CASSLAGADYEQYF.

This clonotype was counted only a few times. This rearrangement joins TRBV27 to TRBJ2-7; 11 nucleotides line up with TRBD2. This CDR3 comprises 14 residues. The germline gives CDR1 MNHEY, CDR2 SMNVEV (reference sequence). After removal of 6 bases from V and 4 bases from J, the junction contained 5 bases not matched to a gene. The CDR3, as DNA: TGTGCCAGCAGCGGCGGACTAGCGGGTTACGAGCAGTACTTC. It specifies CASSGGLAGYEQYF.

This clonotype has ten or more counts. In DNA, the CDR3 is TGTGCCAGCAGCTTCCAAGAGGCTGAGCAGTTCTTC. This encodes CASSFQEAEQFF. The rearrangement links TRBV11-1 to TRBJ2-1; D is ambiguous. The V gene lost 3 bases and the J gene lost 9 bases, with 9 bases spanning the gap. Germline lookup yields CDR1 SGHAT and CDR2 FQDESV (reference sequence). There are 12 residues in the CDR3.

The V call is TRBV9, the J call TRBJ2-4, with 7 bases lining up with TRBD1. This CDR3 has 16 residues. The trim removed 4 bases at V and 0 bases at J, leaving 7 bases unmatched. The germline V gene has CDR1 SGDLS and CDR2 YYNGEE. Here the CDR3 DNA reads TGTGCCAGCAGCCATGGGACAGATCTAGCCAAAAACATTCAGTACTTC. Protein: CASSHGTDLAKNIQYF. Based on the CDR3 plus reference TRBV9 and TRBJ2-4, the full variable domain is DSGVTQTPKHLITATGQRVTLRCSPRSGDLSVYWYQQSLDQGLQFLIQYYNGEERAKGNILERFSAQQFPDLHSELNLSSLELGDSALYFCASSHGTDLAKNIQYFGAGTRLSVL.

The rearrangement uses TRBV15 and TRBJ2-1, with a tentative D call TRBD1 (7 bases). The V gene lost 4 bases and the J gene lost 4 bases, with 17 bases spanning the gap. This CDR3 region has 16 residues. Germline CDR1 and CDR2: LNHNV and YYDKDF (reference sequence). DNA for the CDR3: TGTGCCACCAGCATCCACTCCCAGGGGGGATACAATGAGCAGTTCTTC. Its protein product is CATSIHSQGGYNEQFF.

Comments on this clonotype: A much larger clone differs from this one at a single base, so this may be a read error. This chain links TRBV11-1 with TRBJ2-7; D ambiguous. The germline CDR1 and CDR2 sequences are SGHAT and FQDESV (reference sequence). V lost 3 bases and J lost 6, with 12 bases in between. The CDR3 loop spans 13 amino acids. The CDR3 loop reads CASSFQTLFEQYF. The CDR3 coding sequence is TGTGCCAGCAGCTTTCAAACGCTCTTCGAGCAGTACTTC.

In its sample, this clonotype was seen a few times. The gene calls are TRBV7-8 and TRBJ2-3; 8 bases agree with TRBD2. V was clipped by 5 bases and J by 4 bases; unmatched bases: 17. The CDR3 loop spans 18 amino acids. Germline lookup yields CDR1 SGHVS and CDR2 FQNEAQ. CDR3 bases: TGTGCCAGCAGCCCTCGGTGGGCGAGAGCGGGAGAGCCAGATACGCAGTATTTT. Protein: CASSPRWARAGEPDTQYF.

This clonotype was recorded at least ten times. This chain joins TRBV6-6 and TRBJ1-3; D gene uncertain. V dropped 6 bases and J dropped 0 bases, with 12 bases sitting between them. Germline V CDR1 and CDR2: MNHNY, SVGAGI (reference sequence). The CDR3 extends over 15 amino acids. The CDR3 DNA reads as TGTGCCAGCAGCCTAATAGACCTCTCTGGAAACACCATATATTTT. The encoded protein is CASSLIDLSGNTIYF.

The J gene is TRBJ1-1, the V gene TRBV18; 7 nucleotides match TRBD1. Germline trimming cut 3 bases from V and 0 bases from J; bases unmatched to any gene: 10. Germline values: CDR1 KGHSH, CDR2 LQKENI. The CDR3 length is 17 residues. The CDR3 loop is CASSPQGKGAMNTEAFF. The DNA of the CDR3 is TGTGCCAGCTCACCTCAGGGGAAGGGGGCAATGAACACTGAAGCTTTCTTT.

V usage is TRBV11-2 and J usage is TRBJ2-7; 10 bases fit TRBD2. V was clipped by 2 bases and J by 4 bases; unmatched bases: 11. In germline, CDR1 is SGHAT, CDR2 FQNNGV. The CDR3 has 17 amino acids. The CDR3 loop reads CASSLKWTSGFSYEQYF. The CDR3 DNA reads TGTGCCAGCAGCTTAAAGTGGACTAGCGGTTTTTCTTACGAGCAGTACTTC.

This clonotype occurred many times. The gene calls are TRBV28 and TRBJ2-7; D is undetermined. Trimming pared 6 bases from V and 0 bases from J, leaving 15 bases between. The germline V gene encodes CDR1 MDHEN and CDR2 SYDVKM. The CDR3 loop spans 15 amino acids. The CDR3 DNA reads TGTGCCAGCAGGTTCAATCTCTTGAGCTCCTACGAGCAGTACTTC. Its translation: CASRFNLLSSYEQYF.

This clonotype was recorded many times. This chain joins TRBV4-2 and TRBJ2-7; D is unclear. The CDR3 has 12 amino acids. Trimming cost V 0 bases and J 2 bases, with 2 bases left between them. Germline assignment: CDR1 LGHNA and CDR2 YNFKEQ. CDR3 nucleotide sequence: TGTGCCAGCAGCCAAGACACCTACGAGCAGTACTTC. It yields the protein CASSQDTYEQYF.

CDR3 bases: TGCGCCAGCAGTGGTAGGACAAGTCCGATTAACTATGGCTACACCTTC. It yields the protein CASSGRTSPINYGYTF. This rearrangement joins TRBV10-2 to TRBJ1-2, with a possible D match to TRBD1 (5 bases). Per the germline V gene, CDR1 is WSHSY and CDR2 is SAAADI. There are 16 residues in the CDR3. V shed 4 bases and J shed 1 base, with 16 bases lying between them.

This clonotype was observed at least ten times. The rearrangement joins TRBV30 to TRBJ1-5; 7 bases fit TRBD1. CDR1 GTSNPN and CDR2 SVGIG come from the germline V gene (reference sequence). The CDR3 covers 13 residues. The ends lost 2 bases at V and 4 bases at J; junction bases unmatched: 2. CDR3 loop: CAWSLTGNQPQHF. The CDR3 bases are TGTGCCTGGAGTCTGACAGGGAATCAGCCCCAGCATTTT.

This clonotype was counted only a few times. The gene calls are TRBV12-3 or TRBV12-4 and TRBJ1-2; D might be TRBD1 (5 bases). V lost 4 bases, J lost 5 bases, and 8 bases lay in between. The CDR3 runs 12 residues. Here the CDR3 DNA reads TGTGCCAGCAGTTCAGGGTTTTATGGCTACACCTTC. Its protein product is CASSSGFYGYTF.

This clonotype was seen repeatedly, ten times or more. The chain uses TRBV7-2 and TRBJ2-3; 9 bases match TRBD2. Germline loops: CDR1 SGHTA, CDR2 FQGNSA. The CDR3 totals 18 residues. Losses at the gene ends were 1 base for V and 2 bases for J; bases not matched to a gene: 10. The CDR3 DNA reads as TGTGCCAGCAGCTTAGTCCCGCCGACTAGCGGATTCACAGATACGCAGTATTTT. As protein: CASSLVPPTSGFTDTQYF.

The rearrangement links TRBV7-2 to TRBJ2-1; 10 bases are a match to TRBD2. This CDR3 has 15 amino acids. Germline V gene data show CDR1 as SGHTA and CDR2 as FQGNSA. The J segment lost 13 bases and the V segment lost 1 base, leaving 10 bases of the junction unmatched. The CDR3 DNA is TGTGCCAGCAGCTTAGATAGGATTAGCGGGAGGCTTCAGTTCTTC. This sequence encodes CASSLDRISGRLQFF. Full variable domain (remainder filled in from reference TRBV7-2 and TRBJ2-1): GAGVSQSPSNKVTEKGKDVELRCDPISGHTALYWYRQSLGQGLEFLIYFQGNSAPDKSGLPSDRFSAERTGGSVSTLTIQRTQQEDSAVYLCASSLDRISGRLQFFGPGTRLTVL.

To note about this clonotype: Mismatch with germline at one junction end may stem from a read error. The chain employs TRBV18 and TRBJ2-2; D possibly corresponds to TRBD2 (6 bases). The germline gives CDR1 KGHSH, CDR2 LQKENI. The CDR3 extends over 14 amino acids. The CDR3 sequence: CASSSLAPTGGLFF. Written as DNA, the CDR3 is TGTGCCAGCTCATCACTAGCCCCCACCGGGGGGCTGTTTTTT.

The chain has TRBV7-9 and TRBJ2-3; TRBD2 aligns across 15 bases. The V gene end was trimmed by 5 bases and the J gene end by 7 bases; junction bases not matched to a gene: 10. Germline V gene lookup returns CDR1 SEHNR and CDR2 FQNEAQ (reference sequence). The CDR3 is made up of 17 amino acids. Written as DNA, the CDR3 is TGTGCCAGCAGCGCGCCGGGACTAGCGGGAGGAGGAAATACGCAGTATTTT. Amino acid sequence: CASSAPGLAGGGNTQYF.

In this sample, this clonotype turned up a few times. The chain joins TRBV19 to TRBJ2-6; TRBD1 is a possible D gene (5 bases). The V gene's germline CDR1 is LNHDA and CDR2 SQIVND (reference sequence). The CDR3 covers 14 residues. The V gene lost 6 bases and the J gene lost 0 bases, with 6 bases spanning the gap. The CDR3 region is CASRQGSGANVLTF. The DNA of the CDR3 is TGTGCCAGTAGGCAGGGCTCTGGGGCCAACGTCCTGACTTTC.

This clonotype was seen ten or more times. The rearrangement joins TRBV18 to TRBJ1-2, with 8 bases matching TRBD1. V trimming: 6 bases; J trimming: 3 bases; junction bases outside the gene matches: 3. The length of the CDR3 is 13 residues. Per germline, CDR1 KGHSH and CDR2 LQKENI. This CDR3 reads CASSMTGDYGYTF. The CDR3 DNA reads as TGTGCCAGCTCGATGACAGGGGACTATGGCTACACCTTC.

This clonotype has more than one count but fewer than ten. CDR3: CASRFLDGYGYTF. The CDR3 DNA sequence: TGTGCCAGCAGATTTCTCGACGGCTATGGCTACACCTTC. The J gene is TRBJ1-2, the V gene TRBV6-2 or TRBV6-3; D not resolved. The CDR3 runs 13 residues. The germline V gene has CDR1 MNHEY and CDR2 SVGEGT. V was shortened by 6 bases and J by 4 bases, with 12 bases between the two germline ends.

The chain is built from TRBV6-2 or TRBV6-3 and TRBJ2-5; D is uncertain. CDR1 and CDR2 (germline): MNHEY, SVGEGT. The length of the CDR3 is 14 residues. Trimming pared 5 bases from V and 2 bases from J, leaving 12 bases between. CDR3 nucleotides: TGTGCCAGCAGTGTGCAGCGATCTCAAGAGACCCAGTACTTC. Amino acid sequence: CASSVQRSQETQYF.

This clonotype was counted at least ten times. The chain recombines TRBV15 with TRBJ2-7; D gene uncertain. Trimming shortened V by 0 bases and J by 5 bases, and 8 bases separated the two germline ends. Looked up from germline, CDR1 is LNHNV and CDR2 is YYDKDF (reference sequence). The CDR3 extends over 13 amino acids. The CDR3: CATSRDHLDEQYF. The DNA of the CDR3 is TGTGCCACCAGCAGAGATCATTTGGACGAGCAGTACTTC.

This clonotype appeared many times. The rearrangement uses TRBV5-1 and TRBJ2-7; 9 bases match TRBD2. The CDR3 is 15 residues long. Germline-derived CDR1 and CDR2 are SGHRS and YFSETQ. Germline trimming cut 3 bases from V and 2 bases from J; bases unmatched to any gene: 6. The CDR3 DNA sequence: TGCGCCAGCAGCTCCGGACTAGCGTCGCCCTACGAGCAGTACTTC. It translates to CASSSGLASPYEQYF. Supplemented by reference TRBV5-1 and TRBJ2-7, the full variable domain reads KAGVTQTPRYLIKTRGQQVTLSCSPISGHRSVSWYQQTPGQGLQFLFEYFSETQRNKGNFPGRFSGRQFSNSRSEMNVSTLELGDSALYLCASSSGLASPYEQYFGPGTRLTVT.

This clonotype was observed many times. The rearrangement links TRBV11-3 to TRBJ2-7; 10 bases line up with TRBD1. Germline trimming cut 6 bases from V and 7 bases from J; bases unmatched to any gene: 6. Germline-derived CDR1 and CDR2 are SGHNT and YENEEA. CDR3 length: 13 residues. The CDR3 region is CASSRQGAREQYF. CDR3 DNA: TGTGCCAGCAGTCGACAGGGGGCGAGGGAGCAGTACTTC.